These 16 T cell receptor beta chains were all obtained from the same sample, sequenced in a study of cytomegalovirus exposure and HLA in healthy donors. PCR used 60 Vbeta primers and 13 Jbeta primers. Generated by immunoSEQ multiplex PCR, the TCRdb table keeps only in-frame clones and is missing some. This listing includes about 67,000 clones. Sequencing used PBMCs. The receptors originated from a woman in her thirties or forties in good health and CMV-seropositive.

The chain joins TRBV7-9 to TRBJ2-3, with D possibly matching TRBD1 (5 bases). Germline CDR1 SEHNR, CDR2 FQNEAQ (reference sequence). The CDR3 consists of 14 residues. With 6 bases removed from V and 4 bases from J, the gap between germline ends came to 14 bases. CDR3 coding DNA: TGTGCCAGCAGTTTTGCAGGGATGGCAGATACGCAGTATTTT. This sequence encodes CASSFAGMADTQYF.

This chain links TRBV23-1 with TRBJ1-2; 7 positions agree with TRBD1. TRBV23-1 falls under the ORF class, with uncertain function. The CDR3 has 14 amino acids. The V and J ends lost 2 bases and 7 bases, in that order; junction bases with no gene match: 7. The CDR3: CASSQKQGQCGYTF. CDR3 DNA sequence: TGCGCCAGCAGTCAAAAACAGGGGCAGTGTGGCTACACCTTC.

V and J are TRBV7-3 and TRBJ1-6, with 7 bases aligning to TRBD1. Germline V lookup: CDR1 SGHTA, CDR2 FQGTGA. Losses at the gene ends were 2 bases for V and 8 bases for J; bases not matched to a gene: 9. The CDR3 spans 16 residues. CDR3 sequence: CASSLYGGQFHSPLHF. The CDR3 DNA sequence: TGTGCCAGCAGCTTATATGGGGGACAGTTCCATTCACCCCTCCACTTT. The full variable domain, in which reference TRBV7-3 and TRBJ1-6 provide the parts outside the CDR3, is GAGVSQTPSNKVTEKGKYVELRCDPISGHTALYWYRQSLGQGPEFLIYFQGTGAADDSGLPNDRFFAVRPEGSVSTLKIQRTERGDSAVYLCASSLYGGQFHSPLHFGNGTRLTVT.

The V call is TRBV27, the J call TRBJ2-1, with 7 bases matching TRBD2. The CDR3 is made up of 13 amino acids. Per germline, CDR1 MNHEY and CDR2 SMNVEV (reference sequence). The V gene end was trimmed by 4 bases and the J gene end by 9 bases; junction bases not matched to a gene: 6. CDR3 residues: CASSWEGLGEQFF. CDR3 sequence (DNA): TGTGCCAGCAGTTGGGAGGGATTGGGTGAGCAGTTCTTC.

The DNA for the CDR3 is TGTGCCAGCAGTATCCAATTAGCGGGAGCAAAAGAGACCCAGTACTTC. Protein sequence: CASSIQLAGAKETQYF. This chain joins TRBV28 and TRBJ2-5, with TRBD2 identical over 9 bases. With 5 bases clipped from V and 3 bases from J, the junction kept 10 bases outside the gene matches. The germline CDR1 and CDR2 sequences are MDHEN and SYDVKM. The CDR3 totals 16 residues.

The chain combines TRBV25-1 with TRBJ2-5; TRBD1 matches 7 bases. The J call may be mistaken, given a closer DNA end match to TRBJ2-7. The CDR3 extends over 13 amino acids. Germline assignment: CDR1 MGHDK and CDR2 SYGVNS. The CDR3 reads CASSDFRGFEQYF. The CDR3 DNA is TGTGCCAGCAGTGATTTCAGGGGGTTCGAGCAGTACTTC.

The chain has TRBV7-6 and TRBJ2-7, with 11 bases matching TRBD2. V shed 1 base and J 6 bases; nucleotides not matched to a gene: 2. The CDR3 has 14 residues. The germline CDR1 and CDR2 sequences are SGHVS and FNYEAQ. CDR3 residues: CASSLELAGVEQYF. DNA for the CDR3: TGTGCCAGCAGCTTAGAACTAGCGGGGGTCGAGCAGTACTTC.

V is TRBV25-1 and J is TRBJ1-5, with 9 bases fitting TRBD1. The CDR3 has 16 amino acids. Trimming at V came to 4 bases and at J to 5 bases, leaving 9 bases not matched to a gene. The germline gives CDR1 MGHDK, CDR2 SYGVNS. The CDR3 nucleotides are TGTGCCAGCAGTGGTACCGGGACAGGGTTGGATCAGCCCCAGCATTTT. Amino acid sequence: CASSGTGTGLDQPQHF.

The rearrangement joins TRBV7-9 to TRBJ1-1; perhaps TRBD1 as D (5 bases). Trimming cost V 3 bases and J 1 base, with 15 bases left between them. The CDR3 consists of 16 residues. Germline assignment: CDR1 SEHNR and CDR2 FQNEAQ (reference sequence). Written as DNA, the CDR3 is TGTGCCAGCAGCTTTCCGAGACAGACTTCGAACACTGAAGCTTTCTTT. It translates to CASSFPRQTSNTEAFF.

The chain couples TRBV5-1 to TRBJ2-5; 7 bases match TRBD1. In germline, CDR1 is SGHRS, CDR2 YFSETQ. The CDR3 covers 15 residues. V gave up 3 bases and J gave up 0 bases; unmatched junction bases: 5. The CDR3 here is CASSWTGEYQETQYF. CDR3 coding DNA: TGCGCCAGCAGCTGGACAGGAGAGTACCAAGAGACCCAGTACTTC.

The chain combines TRBV10-3 with TRBJ1-5; D is unclear. Trimming removed 9 bases at V and 0 bases at J, with 9 bases between. The CDR3 totals 13 residues. Germline-derived CDR1 and CDR2 are ENHRY and SYGVKD. The chain's CDR3 is CAISTDSNQPQHF. DNA of the CDR3: TGTGCCATATCAACAGATAGCAATCAGCCCCAGCATTTT.

The J gene is TRBJ1-1, the V gene TRBV7-2, with D tentatively TRBD1 (6 bases). The V end lost 2 bases, the J end lost 3 bases, and 13 bases lay between the germline ends. The CDR3 is made up of 15 amino acids. Germline V CDR1 and CDR2: SGHTA, FQGNSA. The DNA of the CDR3 is TGTGCCAGCAGCTTACTTCGTGCAGGGGACACTGAAGCTTTCTTT. Translation: CASSLLRAGDTEAFF.

The rearrangement links TRBV6-5 to TRBJ2-7; 8 positions match TRBD1. This CDR3 comprises 14 residues. V dropped 4 bases and J dropped 2; count of bases not matched to a gene: 4. Germline V gene sequence: CDR1 MNHEY, CDR2 SVGAGI. The CDR3 region is CASSSPGQAYEQYF. CDR3 nucleotide sequence: TGTGCCAGCAGTTCCCCGGGACAGGCCTACGAGCAGTACTTC.

The gene calls are TRBV7-2 and TRBJ1-6, with a weak D call TRBD1 (5 bases). Germline values: CDR1 SGHTA, CDR2 FQGNSA. V was pared by 3 bases and J by 6 bases, with 15 bases between. There are 16 residues in the CDR3. Here the CDR3 DNA reads TGTGCCAGCAGCTTTAAGGTTGGGGCCGTTAATTCACCCCTCCACTTT. This sequence encodes CASSFKVGAVNSPLHF.

The gene calls are TRBV6-1 and TRBJ1-4, with a tentative D call TRBD1 (5 bases). In germline, CDR1 is MNHNS, CDR2 SASEGT. Trimming left V 10 bases short and J 6 bases short, with 15 bases between. The CDR3 totals 13 residues. The CDR3: CATGGAPDEKLFF. CDR3 nucleotides: TGTGCCACGGGGGGAGCCCCGGATGAAAAACTGTTTTTT.

The chain is built from TRBV6-1 and TRBJ2-3, with TRBD2 matching 8 bases. Germline V gives CDR1 MNHNS, CDR2 SASEGT. The CDR3 contains 13 residues. Losses at the gene ends were 7 bases for V and 4 bases for J; bases not matched to a gene: 4. CDR3 in DNA: TGTGCCAGCACGGGGGGGGAGGCAGATACGCAGTATTTT. Translation gives CASTGGEADTQYF.